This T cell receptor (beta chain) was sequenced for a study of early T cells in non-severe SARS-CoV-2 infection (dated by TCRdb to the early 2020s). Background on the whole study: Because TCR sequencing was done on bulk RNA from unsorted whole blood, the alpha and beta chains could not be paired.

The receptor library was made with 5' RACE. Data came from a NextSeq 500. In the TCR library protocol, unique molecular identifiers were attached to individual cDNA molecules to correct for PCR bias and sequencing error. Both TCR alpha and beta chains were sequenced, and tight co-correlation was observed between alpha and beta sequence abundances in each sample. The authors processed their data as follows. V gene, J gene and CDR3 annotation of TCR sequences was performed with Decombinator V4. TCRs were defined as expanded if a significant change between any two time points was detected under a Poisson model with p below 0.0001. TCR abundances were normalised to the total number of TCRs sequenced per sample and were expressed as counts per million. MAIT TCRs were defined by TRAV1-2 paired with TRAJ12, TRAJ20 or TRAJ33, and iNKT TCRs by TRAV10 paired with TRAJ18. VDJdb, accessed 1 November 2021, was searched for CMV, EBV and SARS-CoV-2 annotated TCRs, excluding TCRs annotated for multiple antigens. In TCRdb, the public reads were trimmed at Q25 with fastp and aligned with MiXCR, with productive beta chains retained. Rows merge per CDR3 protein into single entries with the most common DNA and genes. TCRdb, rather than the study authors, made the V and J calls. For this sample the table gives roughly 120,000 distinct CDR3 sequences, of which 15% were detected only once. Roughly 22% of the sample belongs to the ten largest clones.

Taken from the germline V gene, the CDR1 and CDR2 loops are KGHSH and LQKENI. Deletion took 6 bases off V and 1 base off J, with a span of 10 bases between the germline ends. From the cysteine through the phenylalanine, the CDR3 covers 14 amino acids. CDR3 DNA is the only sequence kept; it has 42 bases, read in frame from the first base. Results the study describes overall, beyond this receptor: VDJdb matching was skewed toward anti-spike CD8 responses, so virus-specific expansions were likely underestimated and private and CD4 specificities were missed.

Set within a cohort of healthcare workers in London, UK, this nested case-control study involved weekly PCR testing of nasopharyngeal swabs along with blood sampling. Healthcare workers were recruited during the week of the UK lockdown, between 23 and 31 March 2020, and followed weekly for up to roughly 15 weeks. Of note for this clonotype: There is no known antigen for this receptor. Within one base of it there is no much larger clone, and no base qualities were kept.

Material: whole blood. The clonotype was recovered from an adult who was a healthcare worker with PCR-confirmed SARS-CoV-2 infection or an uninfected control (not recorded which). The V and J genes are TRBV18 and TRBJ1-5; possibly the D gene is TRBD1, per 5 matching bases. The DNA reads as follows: TGTGCCAGCTCCCGCGCAGGGAGCAATCAGCCCCAGCATTTT. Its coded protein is CASSRAGSNQPQHF.